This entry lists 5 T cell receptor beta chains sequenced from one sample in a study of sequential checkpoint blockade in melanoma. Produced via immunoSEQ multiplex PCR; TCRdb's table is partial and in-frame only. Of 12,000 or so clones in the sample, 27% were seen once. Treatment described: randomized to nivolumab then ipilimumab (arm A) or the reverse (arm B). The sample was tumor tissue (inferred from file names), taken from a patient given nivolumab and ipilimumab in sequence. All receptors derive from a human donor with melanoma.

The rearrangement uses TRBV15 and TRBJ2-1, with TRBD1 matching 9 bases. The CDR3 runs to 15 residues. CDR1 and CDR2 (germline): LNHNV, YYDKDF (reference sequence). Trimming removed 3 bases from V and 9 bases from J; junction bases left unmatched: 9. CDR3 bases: TGTGCCACCAGCAGTCCGGGACAGGGTGAAGGTGAGCAGTTCTTC. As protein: CATSSPGQGEGEQFF.

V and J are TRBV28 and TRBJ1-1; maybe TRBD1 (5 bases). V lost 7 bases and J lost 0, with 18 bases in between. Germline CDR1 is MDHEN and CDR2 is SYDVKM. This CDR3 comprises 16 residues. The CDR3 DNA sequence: TGTGCCAGCATTGAGAACTTTTCGGGGCTGAACACTGAAGCTTTCTTT. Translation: CASIENFSGLNTEAFF.

The CDR3 DNA reads as TGCGCCAGCAGCATAGACGGCCGTAATGAAAAACTGTTTTTT. As protein: CASSIDGRNEKLFF. This chain uses TRBV5-1 with TRBJ1-4; no definite D call. The germline V gene has CDR1 SGHRS and CDR2 YFSETQ. The CDR3 covers 14 residues. The ends were cut back, 4 bases at V and 4 bases at J, with 11 bases in the middle.

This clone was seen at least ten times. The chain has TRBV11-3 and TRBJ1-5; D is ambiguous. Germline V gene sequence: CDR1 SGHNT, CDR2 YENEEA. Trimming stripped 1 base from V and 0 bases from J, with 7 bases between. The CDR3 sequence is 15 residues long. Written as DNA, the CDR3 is TGTGCCAGCAGCTTAGTAGTAAATAGCAATCAGCCCCAGCATTTT. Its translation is CASSLVVNSNQPQHF.

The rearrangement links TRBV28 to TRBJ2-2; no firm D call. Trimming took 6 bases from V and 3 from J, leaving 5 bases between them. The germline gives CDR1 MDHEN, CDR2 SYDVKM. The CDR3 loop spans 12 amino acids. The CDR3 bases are TGTGCCAGCAGAGACGACACCGGGGAGCTGTTTTTT. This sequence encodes CASRDDTGELFF.